This T cell receptor (beta chain) was identified in a study of blood T cell repertoires in COVID-19. Turning to the study itself: Samples representing acute and convalescent COVID-19 were sourced from the United States, Italy and Spain. Sources were T cells, B-cell-depleted T cells, or PBMCs; the material itself was cDNA or gDNA.

The assay was immunoSEQ multiplex PCR, and TCRdb's table has in-frame clones only and misses some. Altogether roughly 30,000 clones are present, 84% being singletons, with the ten largest covering more than 15%. Germline CDR1 and CDR2: MDHEN and SYDVKM. The CDR3 consists of 15 residues. V trimming: 4 bases; J trimming: 4 bases; junction bases outside the gene matches: 7. This clonotype was obtained from a man between 65 and 85 years old with active COVID-19. Source material: peripheral blood. The gene calls are TRBV28 and TRBJ1-2; 9 bases line up with TRBD1. CDR3 nucleotide sequence: TGTGCCAGCAGTTCGGGACAGGGAAGAGGCTATGGCTACACCTTC. It encodes CASSSGQGRGYGYTF.